One sample yielded the 32 T cell receptor beta chains listed below, sequenced in a study of identical twins. Using its own MiXCR run on the 5' RACE reads, TCRdb lists one record per CDR3 protein. The sample holds some 660,000 distinct CDR3 sequences; 8% to 9% are singletons and the top ten take roughly 0.97%. This same sample was also part of a study on yellow fever vaccine responses in identical twins.

Sequences were obtained from PBMCs. These receptors were collected from a woman between 18 and 29 years old in good health.

This clonotype was seen ten or more times. This rearrangement joins TRBV6-4 to TRBJ2-2; D is unresolved. CDR3 length: 14 residues. V lost 2 bases to trimming and J lost 4 bases, with 8 bases between them. Germline CDR1 MRHNA, CDR2 SNTAGT. The CDR3 region is CASSDDGITGELFF. The DNA for the CDR3 is TGTGCCAGCAGTGACGACGGTATCACCGGGGAGCTGTTTTTT.

This chain connects TRBV7-2 to TRBJ2-7; TRBD2 agrees at 10 bases. This CDR3 region has 16 residues. Losses at the gene ends were 1 base for V and 3 bases for J; bases not matched to a gene: 6. Germline lookup yields CDR1 SGHTA and CDR2 FQGNSA. CDR3 nucleotides: TGTGCCAGCAGCTTAGTCCCTAGCGGGGGATACTACGAGCAGTACTTC. Protein sequence: CASSLVPSGGYYEQYF.

The rearrangement links TRBV7-9 to TRBJ2-3; TRBD1 aligns across 7 bases. The V segment lost 4 bases and the J segment 5 bases; nucleotides outside the gene matches: 12. The germline CDR1 and CDR2 sequences are SEHNR and FQNEAQ (reference sequence). The CDR3 contains 16 residues. CDR3 in DNA: TGTGCCAGCAGCTACAGACAGGGTGTTTATGGAGATACGCAGTATTTT. Encoded protein: CASSYRQGVYGDTQYF.

This clonotype appeared a few times. This chain joins TRBV5-1 and TRBJ1-6; D call uncertain. The CDR3 spans 13 residues. Per the germline V gene, CDR1 is SGHRS and CDR2 is YFSETQ. Deletions cut 1 base from V and 8 bases from J, with 7 bases between. DNA of the CDR3: TGCGCCAGCAGCTTGTTCTCGGATTCACCCCTCCACTTT. As protein: CASSLFSDSPLHF.

This clonotype was seen a handful of times. The CDR3 is CASSFPNQGSYEQYF. Written as DNA, the CDR3 is TGTGCCAGCAGTTTCCCGAACCAGGGGTCCTACGAGCAGTACTTC. The chain joins TRBV12-3 or TRBV12-4 to TRBJ2-7; a weak D match, TRBD1 (6 bases). Deletions cut 3 bases from V and 1 base from J, with 13 bases between. This CDR3 has 15 amino acids.

In its sample, this clonotype was seen a few times. The V call is TRBV29-1, the J call TRBJ2-7, with D perhaps matching TRBD1 (5 bases). The CDR3 has 13 residues. Germline values: CDR1 SQVTM, CDR2 ANQGSEA. With 4 bases removed from V and 0 bases from J, the gap between germline ends came to 10 bases. The CDR3 sequence: CSVVTGYSYEQYF. CDR3 in DNA: TGCAGCGTTGTTACAGGATACTCCTACGAGCAGTACTTC.

The gene calls are TRBV6-5 and TRBJ2-4; D is ambiguous. From germline, CDR1 is MNHEY and CDR2 SVGAGI. Trimming cost V 10 bases and J 7 bases, with 14 bases left between them. The CDR3 has 12 amino acids. The CDR3 coding sequence is TGTGCCACCGGCGCCTCGAATAACATTCAGTACTTC. Protein product: CATGASNNIQYF.

A few counts support this clonotype. The chain links TRBV9 to TRBJ2-2, with D perhaps TRBD1 or TRBD2 (5 bases each). The CDR3 length is 16 residues. Trimming cost V 1 base and J 0 bases, with 10 bases left between them. The germline V gene has CDR1 SGDLS and CDR2 YYNGEE. Here the CDR3 reads CASSVSGTANTGELFF. The CDR3 bases are TGTGCCAGCAGCGTATCAGGGACGGCGAACACCGGGGAGCTGTTTTTT.

This clonotype came up many times. The CDR3: CASSIGLAGAYEQYF. In DNA form, the CDR3 reads TGTGCCAGCAGTATAGGACTAGCGGGAGCCTACGAGCAGTACTTC. This chain connects TRBV12-3 or TRBV12-4 to TRBJ2-7, with 13 bases lining up with TRBD2. V was pared by 5 bases and J by 2 bases, with 3 bases of the junction left unmatched. This CDR3 region has 15 residues.

A few counts support this clonotype. The chain joins TRBV12-3 or TRBV12-4 to TRBJ2-7; no firm D call. Trimming stripped 6 bases from V and 0 bases from J, with 9 bases between. There are 13 residues in the CDR3. The CDR3 loop reads CASRPTSSYEQYF. CDR3 DNA sequence: TGTGCCAGCAGACCGACAAGCTCCTACGAGCAGTACTTC.

This clonotype was detected ten times or more. The chain joins TRBV5-1 to TRBJ2-7, with a weak D call TRBD2 (5 bases). CDR1 and CDR2 from the germline V gene are SGHRS and YFSETQ. V was shortened by 5 bases and J by 0 bases, with 9 bases between the two germline ends. This CDR3 is 13 amino acids long. The CDR3 DNA reads as TGCGCCAGCAGTTTTGGACTCTCCTACGAGCAGTACTTC. It translates to CASSFGLSYEQYF.

The rearrangement uses TRBV11-2 and TRBJ1-1; D not certain. Germline CDR1 SGHAT, CDR2 FQNNGV. The CDR3 sequence is 12 residues long. The V and J ends lost 2 bases and 3 bases respectively, with 4 bases between them. The CDR3 region has the DNA TGTGCCAGCAGCTTATCGGACACTGAAGCTTTCTTT. Translated: CASSLSDTEAFF.

Only a few counts were recorded for this clonotype. This chain links TRBV7-2 with TRBJ2-7; maybe TRBD2 (7 bases). V was shortened by 3 bases and J by 3 bases, with 18 bases between the two germline ends. The germline V gene encodes CDR1 SGHTA and CDR2 FQGNSA. The length of the CDR3 is 16 residues. The CDR3 bases are TGTGCCAGCAGCTTCCAGGTGGGGGGGGCTCGCTACGAGCAGTACTTC. Protein sequence: CASSFQVGGARYEQYF.

This chain links TRBV7-2 with TRBJ2-2; D not resolved. CDR1 and CDR2 (germline): SGHTA, FQGNSA. The CDR3 contains 13 residues. V dropped 5 bases and J dropped 5 bases, with 9 bases sitting between them. CDR3 nucleotide sequence: TGTGCCAGCAGCGCCAGGATGACCGGGGAGCTGTTTTTT. As protein: CASSARMTGELFF.

This clonotype has a handful of counts. This chain uses TRBV28 with TRBJ2-7, with a possible D match to TRBD1 (6 bases). This CDR3 spans 15 amino acids. V was pared by 7 bases and J by 0 bases, with 16 bases between. Germline CDR1 and CDR2: MDHEN and SYDVKM. The CDR3 here is CASTTRGTSSYEQYF. The CDR3 DNA follows: TGTGCCAGCACCACAAGGGGGACCAGCTCCTACGAGCAGTACTTC. The whole variable domain, remainder taken from reference TRBV28 and TRBJ2-7, is DVKVTQSSRYLVKRTGEKVFLECVQDMDHENMFWYRQDPGLGLRLIYFSYDVKMKEKGDIPEGYSVSREKKERFSLILESASTNQTSMYLCASTTRGTSSYEQYFGPGTRLTVT.

This clonotype was seen a handful of times. Here the CDR3 reads CASSYTSGSFTDTQYF. Written as DNA, the CDR3 is TGTGCCAGCAGTTATACTAGCGGGAGCTTCACAGATACGCAGTATTTT. The V gene is TRBV28, the J gene TRBJ2-3; 11 positions agree with TRBD2. The CDR3 is 16 residues long. Germline CDR1 reads MDHEN; CDR2 reads SYDVKM. V was clipped by 4 bases and J by 2 bases; unmatched bases: 5.

Only a few counts were recorded for this clonotype. V and J are TRBV6-1 and TRBJ2-6, with D perhaps matching TRBD1 (5 bases). Germline CDR1 reads MNHNS; CDR2 reads SASEGT. V was pared by 6 bases and J by 1 base, with 10 bases between. CDR3 length equals 15 residues. CDR3 coding DNA: TGTGCCAGCAGCACTCCAGGGTCTGGGGCCAACGTCCTGACTTTC. It specifies CASSTPGSGANVLTF.

The table lists this clonotype with a few counts. The J gene is TRBJ2-1, the V gene TRBV9; 8 bases line up with TRBD2. Germline V gene data show CDR1 as SGDLS and CDR2 as YYNGEE. This CDR3 is 16 amino acids long. J was trimmed by 0 bases and V by 3 bases; bases with no gene match: 5. CDR3 region: CASSATSGNSYNEQFF. Here the CDR3 DNA reads TGTGCCAGCAGCGCTACTAGCGGTAACTCCTACAATGAGCAGTTCTTC. The whole variable domain, remainder taken from reference TRBV9 and TRBJ2-1, is DSGVTQTPKHLITATGQRVTLRCSPRSGDLSVYWYQQSLDQGLQFLIQYYNGEERAKGNILERFSAQQFPDLHSELNLSSLELGDSALYFCASSATSGNSYNEQFFGPGTRLTVL.

In this sample, this clonotype turned up a few times. The chain employs TRBV18 and TRBJ2-3; D not certain. V was clipped by 1 base and J by 4 bases, with 6 bases between them. Per the germline V gene, CDR1 is KGHSH and CDR2 is LQKENI. CDR3 length equals 13 residues. The CDR3 sequence is CASSPQVADTQYF. CDR3 sequence (DNA): TGTGCCAGCTCACCACAGGTGGCAGATACGCAGTATTTT.

This sequence joins TRBV5-8 and TRBJ1-6; 9 bases are shared with TRBD1. CDR3 length: 13 residues. Germline V gives CDR1 SGHTS, CDR2 YDEGEE. V lost 8 bases, J lost 10 bases, and 7 bases stayed unmatched. The CDR3 DNA reads as TGTGCCAGTGCACAGGGGGCGAAGTCACCCCTCCACTTT. The encoded protein is CASAQGAKSPLHF. Using reference TRBV5-8 and TRBJ1-6 for the parts outside the CDR3, the full variable domain is EAGVTQSPTHLIKTRGQQATLRCSPISGHTSVYWYQQALGLGLQFLLWYDEGEERNRGNFPPRFSGRQFPNYSSELNVNALELEDSALYLCASAQGAKSPLHFGNGTRLTVT.

This clonotype showed up just a few times. The chain recombines TRBV7-8 with TRBJ2-3; tentatively, D is TRBD2 (5 bases). CDR3 size: 18 residues. Germline V gene sequence: CDR1 SGHVS, CDR2 FQNEAQ. The V gene lost 5 bases and the J gene lost 4 bases, with 25 bases spanning the gap. CDR3 DNA: TGTGCCAGCAGCCTATCGTACGGACTCGGCAAGGGCGCAGATACGCAGTATTTT. Translating gives CASSLSYGLGKGADTQYF.

CDR3 in amino acids: CASSRGGTPDEQFF. Written as DNA, the CDR3 is TGTGCCAGCTCACGGGGAGGGACTCCGGATGAGCAGTTCTTC. The V call is TRBV18, the J call TRBJ2-1; 7 nucleotides match TRBD2. Germline lookup yields CDR1 KGHSH and CDR2 LQKENI. The CDR3 loop spans 14 amino acids. V shed 4 bases, J shed 8 bases, and the junction held 8 bases outside the gene matches.

This clonotype was counted at least ten times. The chain links TRBV12-3 or TRBV12-4 to TRBJ2-1; 7 bases align to TRBD1. This CDR3 spans 15 amino acids. Trimming removed 4 bases from V and 4 bases from J; junction bases left unmatched: 7. As DNA, the CDR3 is TGTGCCAGCAGTTCCCGGGACAGTGTATACAATGAGCAGTTCTTC. This translates into CASSSRDSVYNEQFF.

This clonotype was seen only a few times. The rearrangement uses TRBV10-3 and TRBJ2-2, with D perhaps matching TRBD1 (6 bases). Germline assignment: CDR1 ENHRY and CDR2 SYGVKD. This CDR3 is 15 amino acids long. V gave up 7 bases and J gave up 4 bases, with 16 bases separating them. CDR3 coding DNA: TGTGCCATCAAGGGGGACGCGGCACCCACCGGGGAGCTGTTTTTT. It encodes CAIKGDAAPTGELFF.

This clonotype was detected only a few times. The chain uses TRBV6-1 and TRBJ2-1, with 8 nucleotides matching TRBD2. Germline V gene lookup returns CDR1 MNHNS and CDR2 SASEGT. This CDR3 spans 15 amino acids. V lost 6 bases, J lost 4 bases, and 8 bases stayed unmatched. The CDR3 loop reads CASRPHSGGYNEQFF. Here the CDR3 DNA reads TGTGCCAGCAGGCCCCACAGCGGGGGTTACAATGAGCAGTTCTTC.

In DNA, the CDR3 is TGTGCCAGCAGCCAAGTGGGGGAAAATTCACCCCTCCACTTT. It encodes CASSQVGENSPLHF. The chain couples TRBV3-1 to TRBJ1-6; D may be TRBD1 (5 bases). CDR3 length equals 14 residues. V was shortened by 1 base and J by 7 bases, with 8 bases between the two germline ends. Germline lookup yields CDR1 LGHDT and CDR2 YNNKEL (reference sequence).

This clonotype showed up many times. This chain connects TRBV5-6 to TRBJ2-3; the D gene is possibly TRBD1 (6 bases). The germline gives CDR1 SGHDT, CDR2 YYEEEE. Trimming shortened V by 0 bases and J by 3 bases, and 11 bases separated the two germline ends. There are 15 residues in the CDR3. Here the CDR3 reads CASSLAERGTDTQYF. In DNA, the CDR3 is TGTGCCAGCAGCTTGGCCGAGAGGGGGACAGATACGCAGTATTTT.

This clonotype has more than one count but fewer than ten. The chain couples TRBV7-9 to TRBJ2-7; 7 nucleotides align to TRBD2. J was trimmed by 5 bases and V by 0 bases; bases with no gene match: 4. The CDR3 spans 14 residues. The germline gives CDR1 SEHNR, CDR2 FQNEAQ (reference sequence). This CDR3 reads CASSLAGGFHEQYF. CDR3 DNA sequence: TGTGCCAGCAGCTTAGCGGGAGGGTTCCACGAGCAGTACTTC.

The sample holds many counts of this clonotype. This rearrangement joins TRBV10-3 to TRBJ2-3; D unresolved. The V and J ends lost 7 bases and 5 bases respectively, with 10 bases between them. This CDR3 spans 12 amino acids. Germline values: CDR1 ENHRY, CDR2 SYGVKD. In DNA, the CDR3 is TGTGCCATCAAGATTCGCGGAGATACGCAGTATTTT. Residues: CAIKIRGDTQYF.

This clonotype was detected many times. The genes are TRBV7-9 and TRBJ1-6; perhaps TRBD1 as D (5 bases). V shed 4 bases and J shed 7 bases, with 20 bases lying between them. The germline V gene has CDR1 SEHNR and CDR2 FQNEAQ (reference sequence). The CDR3 is 17 amino acids. The CDR3 reads CASSSFRDPNSNSPLHF. As DNA, the CDR3 is TGTGCCAGCAGCTCGTTCCGGGACCCTAACTCCAATTCACCCCTCCACTTT.

This clonotype was observed a few times. CDR3 sequence reads: CASTPLRGLDTGELFF. CDR3 sequence (DNA): TGTGCCAGCACCCCTTTGAGGGGGCTTGACACCGGGGAGCTGTTTTTT. The chain joins TRBV6-1 to TRBJ2-2; 7 bases fit TRBD1. The germline V gene encodes CDR1 MNHNS and CDR2 SASEGT. J gave up 3 bases and V 7 bases, and 11 bases lay outside the gene matches. CDR3 length: 16 residues.

The chain is built from TRBV25-1 and TRBJ1-6, with D uncertain. This CDR3 contains 14 residues. Germline V gene sequence: CDR1 MGHDK, CDR2 SYGVNS. Trimming took off 2 bases at V and 9 bases at J, with 11 bases between the two ends. CDR3 residues: CASSEIGVGSPLHF. The CDR3 DNA follows: TGTGCCAGCAGTGAAATAGGAGTTGGTTCACCCCTCCACTTT.